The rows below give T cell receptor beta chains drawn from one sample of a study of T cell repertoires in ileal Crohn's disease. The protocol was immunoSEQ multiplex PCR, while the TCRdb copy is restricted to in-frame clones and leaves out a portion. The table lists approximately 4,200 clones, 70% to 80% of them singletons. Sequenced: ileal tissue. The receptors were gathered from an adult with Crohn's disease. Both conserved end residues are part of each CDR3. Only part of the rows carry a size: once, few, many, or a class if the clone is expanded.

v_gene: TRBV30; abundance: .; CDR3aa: CAWSVGASGFSYNEQFF
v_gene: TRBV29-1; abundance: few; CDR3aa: CSVDPGGNYGYTF
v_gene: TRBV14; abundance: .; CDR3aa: CASSQVGTAGNTIYF
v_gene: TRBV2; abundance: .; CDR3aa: CASSSGTGQHF
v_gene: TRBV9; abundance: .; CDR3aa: CASSVGGLNSPLHF
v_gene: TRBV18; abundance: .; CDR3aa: CASSPREDDEKLFF
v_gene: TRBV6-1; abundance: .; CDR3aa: CASGNRAAYEQYF
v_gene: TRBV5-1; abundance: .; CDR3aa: CASSSTGGELFF
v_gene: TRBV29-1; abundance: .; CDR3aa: CSVEDRYRGASDTQYF
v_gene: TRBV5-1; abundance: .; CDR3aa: CASSLEGGRAQGYEQYF
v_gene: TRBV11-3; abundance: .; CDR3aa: CASSLYVGGTDTQYF
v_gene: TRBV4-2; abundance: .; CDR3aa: CASSQELGRDYSNQPQHF
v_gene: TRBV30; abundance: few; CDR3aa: CAWSVRDGYTF
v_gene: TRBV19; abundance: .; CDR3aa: CASKRTGQRETQYF
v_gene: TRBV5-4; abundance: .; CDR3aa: CASSKGTGQNSPLHF
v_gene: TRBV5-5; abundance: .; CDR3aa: CASSLESSYNSPLHF
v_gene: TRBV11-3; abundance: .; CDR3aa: CASSRQGNQPQHF
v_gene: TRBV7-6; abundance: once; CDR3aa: CASSSTGGSGEKLFF
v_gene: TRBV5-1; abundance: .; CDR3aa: CASSLSATGDTQYF
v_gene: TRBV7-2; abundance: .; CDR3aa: CASSSQGQGLAEAFF
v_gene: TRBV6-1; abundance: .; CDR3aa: CASSSQAGVQPQHF
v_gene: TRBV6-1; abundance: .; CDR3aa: CASKRQGLNTEAFF
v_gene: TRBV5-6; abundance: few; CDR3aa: CASSALLAGAAYEQYF
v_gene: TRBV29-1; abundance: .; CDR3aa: CSAKGAGEHQPQHF
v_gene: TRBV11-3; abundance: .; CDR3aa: CASSPRDRVTGELFF
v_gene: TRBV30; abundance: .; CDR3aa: CAWSDSHTEAFF
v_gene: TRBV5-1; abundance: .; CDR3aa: CASSLLAGQDYEQYF
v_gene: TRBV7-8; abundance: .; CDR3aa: CASSLEGTGDEKLFF
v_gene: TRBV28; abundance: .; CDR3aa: CASKTGGGDNSPLHF
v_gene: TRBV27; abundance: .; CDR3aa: CASSPPRSGANVLTF
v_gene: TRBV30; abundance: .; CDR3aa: CAWSVPGQETQYF
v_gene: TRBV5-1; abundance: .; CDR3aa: CASSNGLAGWADTQYF
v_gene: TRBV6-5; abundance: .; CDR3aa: CASSYSGQLGLNEQFF
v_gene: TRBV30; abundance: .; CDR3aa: CAWSAASGGYTF
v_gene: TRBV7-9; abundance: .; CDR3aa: CASSRTGVGNEQYF
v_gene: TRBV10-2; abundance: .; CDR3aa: CASRHPRDTQYF
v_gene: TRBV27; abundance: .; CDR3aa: CASSRMGTGRTGELFF
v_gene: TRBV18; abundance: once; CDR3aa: CASSPPTGGSSGYEQYF
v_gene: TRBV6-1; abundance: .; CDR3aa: CASSERQGVVNEQFF
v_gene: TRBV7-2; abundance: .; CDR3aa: CASSLGSSGGALDTQYF
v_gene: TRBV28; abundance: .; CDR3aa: CASSSFQGHYGYTF
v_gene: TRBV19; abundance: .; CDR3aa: CASSARESHTGELFF
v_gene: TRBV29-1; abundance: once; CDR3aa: CSVEDRFQTAGDTQYF
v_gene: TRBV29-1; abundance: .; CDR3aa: CSVEATGLNTEAFF
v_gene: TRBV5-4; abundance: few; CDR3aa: CASSSTGSADTQYF
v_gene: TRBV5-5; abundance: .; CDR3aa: CASSLLAGEGYEQYF
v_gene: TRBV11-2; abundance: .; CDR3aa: CASSLLVRNEKLFF
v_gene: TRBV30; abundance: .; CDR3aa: CAWSNGATNEKLFF
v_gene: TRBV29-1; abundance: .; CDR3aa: CSVETGTTNYGYTF
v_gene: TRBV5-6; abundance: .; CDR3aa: CASSVPGLNTGELFF
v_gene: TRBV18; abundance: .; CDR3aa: CASSPLALSGADTQYF
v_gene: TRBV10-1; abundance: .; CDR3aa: CASRTSGVGNYEQYF
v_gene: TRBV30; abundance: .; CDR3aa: CAWREAGGSDYGYTF